This entry lists 9 T cell receptor beta chains sequenced from one sample in a study of shared clonotypes between healthy human individuals. Produced via immunoSEQ multiplex PCR; TCRdb's table is partial and in-frame only. The sample records roughly 2 million clones, approximately 96% being singletons. Source material: naive CD4+ T cells sorted from blood. Regarding subset: CD45RA+ positively selected. All receptors derive from a man aged 18 to 35 in good health.

The rearrangement links TRBV5-1 to TRBJ1-3, with TRBD1 identical over 10 bases. CDR1 and CDR2 (germline): SGHRS, YFSETQ. This CDR3 contains 15 residues. V lost 6 bases, J lost 4 bases, and 7 bases stayed unmatched. CDR3 loop: CASNSGQGVGNTIYF. The CDR3 bases are TGCGCCAGCAATTCAGGACAGGGGGTCGGAAACACCATATATTTT. Supplemented by reference TRBV5-1 and TRBJ1-3, the full variable domain reads KAGVTQTPRYLIKTRGQQVTLSCSPISGHRSVSWYQQTPGQGLQFLFEYFSETQRNKGNFPGRFSGRQFSNSRSEMNVSTLELGDSALYLCASNSGQGVGNTIYFGEGSWLTVV.

This clone was detected once. This chain connects TRBV10-3 to TRBJ1-1, with D unresolved. The CDR3 runs 13 residues. V lost 0 bases and J lost 6, with 8 bases in between. CDR1 is ENHRY, CDR2 SYGVKD, per germline. The CDR3: CAISESAGSEAFF. CDR3 DNA sequence: TGTGCCATCAGTGAGTCTGCGGGCTCTGAAGCTTTCTTT.

This clone was picked up one time. The chain is built from TRBV5-1 and TRBJ1-2, with 7 bases fitting TRBD1. The V and J ends lost 4 bases and 4 bases, in that order; junction bases with no gene match: 7. From germline, CDR1 is SGHRS and CDR2 YFSETQ. The CDR3 extends over 14 amino acids. The CDR3 protein is CASSQDRVGYGYTF. The CDR3 DNA reads as TGCGCCAGCAGCCAAGACAGGGTAGGCTATGGCTACACCTTC. Based on the CDR3 plus reference TRBV5-1 and TRBJ1-2, the full variable domain is KAGVTQTPRYLIKTRGQQVTLSCSPISGHRSVSWYQQTPGQGLQFLFEYFSETQRNKGNFPGRFSGRQFSNSRSEMNVSTLELGDSALYLCASSQDRVGYGYTFGSGTRLTVV.

This chain links TRBV9 with TRBJ2-7, with D possibly TRBD2 on 6 matching bases. Looked up from germline, CDR1 is SGDLS and CDR2 is YYNGEE. The CDR3 is made up of 15 amino acids. The V and J ends lost 0 bases and 7 bases respectively, with 17 bases between them. CDR3 nucleotides: TGTGCCAGCAGCGTAGGGATTGAGGGACTGGTTGAGCAGTACTTC. Residues: CASSVGIEGLVEQYF.

Points on this clone: This sample also contains other DNA sequences that code for the same CDR3. This chain connects TRBV29-1 to TRBJ1-1, with a weak D call TRBD1 (5 bases). Trimming removed 6 bases from V and 2 bases from J, with 7 bases in between. Germline V gene sequence: CDR1 SQVTM, CDR2 ANQGSEA. The CDR3 is made up of 11 amino acids. Written as DNA, the CDR3 is TGCAGCGTCCGGACAAACACTGAAGCTTTCTTT. Its translation is CSVRTNTEAFF. Looking up the rest from reference TRBV29-1 and TRBJ1-1 gives the full variable domain: SAVISQKPSRDICQRGTSLTIQCQVDSQVTMMFWYRQQPGQSLTLIATANQGSEATYESGFVIDKFPISRPNLTFSTLTVSNMSPEDSSIYLCSVRTNTEAFFGQGTRLTVV.

The chain couples TRBV12-5 to TRBJ1-5; D call uncertain. Germline CDR1 LGHNT, CDR2 FRNRAP. The length of the CDR3 is 16 residues. V was trimmed by 1 base and J by 2 bases, leaving 12 bases between them. The CDR3 spells CASGLAPFLGNQPQHF. The DNA of the CDR3 is TGTGCTAGTGGTTTGGCCCCGTTCCTCGGCAATCAGCCCCAGCATTTT.

V gene TRBV18 combines with J gene TRBJ2-7; perhaps TRBD1 as D (5 bases). The V and J ends lost 5 bases and 2 bases respectively, with 13 bases between them. CDR3 length: 14 amino acids. Per the germline V gene, CDR1 is KGHSH and CDR2 is LQKENI. The CDR3 loop reads CASSSGLGAYEQYF. The CDR3 DNA is TGTGCCAGCTCATCCGGTCTAGGGGCCTACGAGCAGTACTTC.

This chain links TRBV2 with TRBJ1-3; the D is unclear. The germline CDR1 and CDR2 sequences are SNHLY and FYNNEI. There are 14 residues in the CDR3. The V end lost 6 bases, the J end lost 0 bases, and 9 bases lay between the germline ends. The CDR3 sequence: CASRKESSGNTIYF. CDR3 DNA sequence: TGTGCCAGCAGAAAGGAAAGCTCTGGAAACACCATATATTTT.

The CDR3 loop reads CASSLRGALVYGYTF. The CDR3 DNA reads as TGTGCCAGCAGTTTACGGGGGGCGCTTGTCTATGGCTACACCTTC. The chain couples TRBV28 to TRBJ1-2; TRBD1 is a possible D gene (6 bases). The germline V and J ends were trimmed by 2 bases and 4 bases, with 14 bases remaining between them. Per the germline V gene, CDR1 is MDHEN and CDR2 is SYDVKM. There are 15 residues in the CDR3.